A single sample is the source of the 15 T cell receptor beta chains below, sequenced in a study of shared clonotypes between healthy human individuals. Naive CD8 cells lacked CD45RO, underwent positive selection for CCR7 and left out terminally differentiated effector memory CD45RA+ cells. This table comes from immunoSEQ multiplex PCR, and its TCRdb copy is limited to in-frame clones, with some not included. The repertoire holds over 2,000,000 clones, 90% to 95% seen once, with about 1.7% in the top ten. Sequenced material: naive CD8+ T cells from PBMCs. These receptors all stem from a man aged 18 to 30 in good health. Some clones in this sample may be carry-over from other donors' samples.

The CDR3 spells CASSFRPGRYNEQFF. Written as DNA, the CDR3 is TGTGCCAGCAGTTTCCGACCGGGGAGATATAATGAGCAGTTCTTC. The chain combines TRBV27 with TRBJ2-1; TRBD2 is a possible D gene (5 bases). This CDR3 is built from 15 residues. In germline, CDR1 is MNHEY, CDR2 SMNVEV (reference sequence). Trimming took 3 bases from V and 7 from J, leaving 16 bases between them.

The J gene is TRBJ1-5, the V gene TRBV7-9; D is undetermined. Trimming removed 6 bases at V and 4 bases at J, with 10 bases between. The CDR3 totals 13 residues. Germline CDR1 SEHNR, CDR2 FQNEAQ (reference sequence). This CDR3 is CASSQTMNQPQHF. The CDR3 region has the DNA TGTGCCAGCAGTCAGACCATGAATCAGCCCCAGCATTTT.

V and J are TRBV30 and TRBJ1-2, with 12 bases matching TRBD1. CDR1 GTSNPN and CDR2 SVGIG come from the germline V gene (reference sequence). This CDR3 region has 16 residues. The V segment lost 6 bases and the J segment 4 bases; nucleotides outside the gene matches: 12. In DNA, the CDR3 is TGTGCCTGCCCGGGACAGGGGGCCCCCCACCGCTATGGCTACACCTTC. It codes for CACPGQGAPHRYGYTF. The whole variable domain, remainder taken from reference TRBV30 and TRBJ1-2, is SQTIHQWPATLVQPVGSPLSLECTVEGTSNPNLYWYRQAAGRGLQLLFYSVGIGQISSEVPQNLSASRPQDRQFILSSKKLLLSDSGFYLCACPGQGAPHRYGYTFGSGTRLTVV.

V gene TRBV5-6 combines with J gene TRBJ2-1; 11 bases align to TRBD2. The CDR3 runs 16 residues. Germline assignment: CDR1 SGHDT and CDR2 YYEEEE. The trim removed 0 bases at V and 4 bases at J, leaving 3 bases unmatched. CDR3 nucleotides: TGTGCCAGCAGCTTGGCCGGGACTAGCGGATACAATGAGCAGTTCTTC. Translating gives CASSLAGTSGYNEQFF.

The V and J genes are TRBV7-6 and TRBJ2-7, with a weak D call TRBD1 (6 bases). The CDR3 loop spans 16 amino acids. Trimming pared 1 base from V and 0 bases from J, leaving 13 bases between. Germline V gene data show CDR1 as SGHVS and CDR2 as FNYEAQ. CDR3 in DNA: TGTGCCAGCAGCTTAGGGACAGCGCCAAGCTCCTACGAGCAGTACTTC. Translating it yields CASSLGTAPSSYEQYF.

V and J are TRBV15 and TRBJ1-5; D not resolved. The CDR3 has 12 amino acids. V was shortened by 2 bases and J by 9 bases, with 8 bases between the two germline ends. Per the germline V gene, CDR1 is LNHNV and CDR2 is YYDKDF (reference sequence). The CDR3 sequence: CATSRYRGPQHF. The CDR3 DNA follows: TGTGCCACCAGCAGATACCGGGGGCCCCAGCATTTT.

This chain connects TRBV10-3 to TRBJ2-1, with a possible D match to TRBD2 (5 bases). The V gene's germline CDR1 is ENHRY and CDR2 SYGVKD. The CDR3 is 15 residues long. Trimming took 6 bases from V and 7 from J, leaving 19 bases between them. Here the CDR3 DNA reads TGTGCCATCAGCGGGCCCCGAGGGTCCCCTAATGAGCAGTTCTTC. Its translation is CAISGPRGSPNEQFF.

This clone was picked up one time. In DNA form, the CDR3 reads TGTGCCAGCAGTGAGTGGCGAGGTAACTCCTACAATGAGCAGTTCTTC. Translated: CASSEWRGNSYNEQFF. V and J are TRBV6-1 and TRBJ2-1, with D unresolved. Trimming pared 3 bases from V and 0 bases from J, leaving 12 bases between. The CDR3 contains 16 residues. Per germline, CDR1 MNHNS and CDR2 SASEGT.

This chain joins TRBV7-9 and TRBJ2-1; TRBD2 aligns across 7 bases. CDR3 length equals 13 residues. The ends lost 3 bases at V and 6 bases at J; junction bases unmatched: 2. The germline gives CDR1 SEHNR, CDR2 FQNEAQ (reference sequence). CDR3 sequence reads: CASSFGGVNEQFF. In DNA, the CDR3 is TGTGCCAGCAGCTTTGGGGGGGTCAATGAGCAGTTCTTC. The whole variable domain, remainder taken from reference TRBV7-9 and TRBJ2-1, is DTGVSQNPRHKITKRGQNVTFRCDPISEHNRLYWYRQTLGQGPEFLTYFQNEAQLEKSRLLSDRFSAERPKGSFSTLEIQRTEQGDSAMYLCASSFGGVNEQFFGPGTRLTVL.

The chain links TRBV4-3 to TRBJ2-7; maybe TRBD1 (5 bases). This CDR3 is 14 amino acids long. V gave up 1 base and J gave up 4 bases, with 11 bases separating them. The germline CDR1 and CDR2 sequences are LGHNA and YSLEER. The CDR3 DNA sequence: TGCGCCAGCAGCCAAGTGGGCAGGGTATACGAGCAGTACTTC. Protein product: CASSQVGRVYEQYF.

Remarks on this clone: Other DNA sequences within the sample encode an identical CDR3. The V call is TRBV2, the J call TRBJ1-2; D is ambiguous. This CDR3 is built from 11 residues. V lost 1 base and J lost 5, with 2 bases in between. Germline assignment: CDR1 SNHLY and CDR2 FYNNEI. The CDR3 nucleotides read TGTGCCAGCAGTGAAGGTTATGGCTACACCTTC. Translating it yields CASSEGYGYTF.

The chain carries TRBV27 and TRBJ2-7; 7 bases fit TRBD2. The V and J ends lost 6 bases and 5 bases, in that order; junction bases with no gene match: 10. Germline CDR1 and CDR2: MNHEY and SMNVEV (reference sequence). CDR3 length: 14 amino acids. The CDR3 sequence is CASSTTGLVNEQYF. CDR3 in DNA: TGTGCCAGCAGCACCACCGGACTAGTAAACGAGCAGTACTTC.

The V gene is TRBV7-2, the J gene TRBJ2-5; TRBD1 agrees at 7 bases. This CDR3 region has 14 residues. Looked up from germline, CDR1 is SGHTA and CDR2 is FQGNSA. With 5 bases clipped from V and 4 bases from J, the junction kept 7 bases outside the gene matches. The chain's CDR3 is CASSQRQGRETQYF. The DNA for the CDR3 is TGTGCCAGCAGCCAGAGACAGGGAAGAGAGACCCAGTACTTC.

The rearrangement joins TRBV30 to TRBJ2-7; no clear D. CDR1 and CDR2 from the germline V gene are GTSNPN and SVGIG (reference sequence). V gave up 0 bases and J gave up 2 bases, with 8 bases separating them. The CDR3 is 13 residues long. In nucleotides, the CDR3 is TGTGCCTGGAGTGTAATGGGGACCTACGAGCAGTACTTC. The encoded protein is CAWSVMGTYEQYF. The full variable domain, its missing parts supplied by reference TRBV30 and TRBJ2-7, is SQTIHQWPATLVQPVGSPLSLECTVEGTSNPNLYWYRQAAGRGLQLLFYSVGIGQISSEVPQNLSASRPQDRQFILSSKKLLLSDSGFYLCAWSVMGTYEQYFGPGTRLTVT.

The gene calls are TRBV30 and TRBJ2-2; 12 nucleotides agree with TRBD2. After removal of 4 bases from V and 7 bases from J, the junction contained 13 bases not matched to a gene. Germline loops: CDR1 GTSNPN, CDR2 SVGIG (reference sequence). This CDR3 is built from 17 residues. CDR3 nucleotides: TGTGCCTGGAACCACTACGCTAGCGGGAGGGCAGACGGGGAGCTGTTTTTT. As protein: CAWNHYASGRADGELFF.